This T cell receptor beta chain is drawn from a study of T cell responses to AZD1222 COVID-19 vaccine. Turning to the study itself: Second-dose recipients at about 4 or about 12 weeks were treated as one pooled group. Overall study results and limits: Spike-specific TCR depth and breadth grew after two AZD1222 doses.

Trimming took 3 bases from V and 6 from J, leaving 6 bases between them. The CDR3 is 11 residues long. CDR1 and CDR2 from the germline V gene are SGHVS and FNYEAQ. As concerns this clone: The target antigen is unknown.

Clones were sequenced by immunoSEQ multiplex PCR, and TCRdb holds only the in-frame ones, with some missing. The table lists about 160,000 clones, 75% to 95% of them singletons. The sequencing used peripheral blood, collected on day 0 of AZD1222 vaccination. The TCR comes from an adult in good health. J is TRBJ2-7 and V is TRBV7-6; D is ambiguous. The CDR3 DNA is TGTGCCAGCAGCTTTTGGGTCGAGCAGTACTTC. It specifies CASSFWVEQYF.